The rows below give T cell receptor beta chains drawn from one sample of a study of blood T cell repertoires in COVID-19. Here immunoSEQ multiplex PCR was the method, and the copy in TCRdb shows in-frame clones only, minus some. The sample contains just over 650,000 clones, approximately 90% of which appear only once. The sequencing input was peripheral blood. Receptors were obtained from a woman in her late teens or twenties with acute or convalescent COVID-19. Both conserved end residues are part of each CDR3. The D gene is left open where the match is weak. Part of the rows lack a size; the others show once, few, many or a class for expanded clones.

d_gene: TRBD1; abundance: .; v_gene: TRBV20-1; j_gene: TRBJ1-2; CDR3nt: TGCAGTGCTACAGGGGGCTGGGGCTACACCTTC; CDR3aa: CSATGGWGYTF
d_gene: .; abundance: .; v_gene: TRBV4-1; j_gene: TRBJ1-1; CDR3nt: TGCGCCAGCAGCCAAGATTGGACGACTAAATCTTTCTTT; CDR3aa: CASSQDWTTKSFF
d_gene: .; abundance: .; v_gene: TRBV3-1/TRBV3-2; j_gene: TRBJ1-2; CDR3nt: TGTGCCAGCAGCCAAGATTCAGGGGAGGGGTTGTGGGGCTACACCTTC; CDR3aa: CASSQDSGEGLWGYTF
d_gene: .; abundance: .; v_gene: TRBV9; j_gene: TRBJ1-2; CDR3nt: TGTGCCAGCAGCGTAGGAGGCAGCTACTATGGCTACACCTTC; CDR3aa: CASSVGGSYYGYTF
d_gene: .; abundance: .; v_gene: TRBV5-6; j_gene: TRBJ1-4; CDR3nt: TGTGCCAGCAGCGGAAGGGGCGCAACTAATGAAAAACTGTTTTTT; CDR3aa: CASSGRGATNEKLFF
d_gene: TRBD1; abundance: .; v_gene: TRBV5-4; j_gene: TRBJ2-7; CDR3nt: TGTGCCAGCAGCTTGACAGGGGAGCCCTACTACGAGCAGTACTTC; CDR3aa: CASSLTGEPYYEQYF
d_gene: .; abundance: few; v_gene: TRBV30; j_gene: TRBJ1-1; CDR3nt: TGTGCCTGGGACTCAAGGTCCCAAGCTTTCTTT; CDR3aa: CAWDSRSQAFF
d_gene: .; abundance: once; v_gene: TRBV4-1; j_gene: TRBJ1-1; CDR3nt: TGCGCCAGCAGCCCGTTCGGCAGGAACATGAACACTGAAGCTTTCTTT; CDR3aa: CASSPFGRNMNTEAFF
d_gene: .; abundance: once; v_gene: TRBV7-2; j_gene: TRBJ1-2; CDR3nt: TGTGCCAGCAGCTTAGACAGTGCCTATGGCTACACCTTC; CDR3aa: CASSLDSAYGYTF
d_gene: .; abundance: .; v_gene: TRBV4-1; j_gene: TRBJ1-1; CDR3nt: TGCGCCAGCAGCCAAGGGCGGGTTTCTGGGGGCTCCAACACTGAAGCTTTCTTT; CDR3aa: CASSQGRVSGGSNTEAFF
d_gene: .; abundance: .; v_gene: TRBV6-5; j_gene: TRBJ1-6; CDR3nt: TGTGCCAGCATGACACTTGGATCACCCCTCCACTTT; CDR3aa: CASMTLGSPLHF
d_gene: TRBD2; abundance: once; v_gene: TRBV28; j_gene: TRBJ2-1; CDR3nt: TGTGCCAGCAGTTTCCTTAGCGGGGGGGCCAGGGATGAGCAGTTCTTC; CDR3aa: CASSFLSGGARDEQFF
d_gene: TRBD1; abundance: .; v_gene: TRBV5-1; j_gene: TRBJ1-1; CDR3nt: TGCGCCAGCAGCTCGAAGGACAGGGCGAACACTGAAGCTTTCTTT; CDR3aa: CASSSKDRANTEAFF
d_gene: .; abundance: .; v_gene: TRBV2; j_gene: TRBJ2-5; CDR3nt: TGTGCCAGCAGTGAACGGGGGTGGGAGACCCAGTACTTC; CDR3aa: CASSERGWETQYF